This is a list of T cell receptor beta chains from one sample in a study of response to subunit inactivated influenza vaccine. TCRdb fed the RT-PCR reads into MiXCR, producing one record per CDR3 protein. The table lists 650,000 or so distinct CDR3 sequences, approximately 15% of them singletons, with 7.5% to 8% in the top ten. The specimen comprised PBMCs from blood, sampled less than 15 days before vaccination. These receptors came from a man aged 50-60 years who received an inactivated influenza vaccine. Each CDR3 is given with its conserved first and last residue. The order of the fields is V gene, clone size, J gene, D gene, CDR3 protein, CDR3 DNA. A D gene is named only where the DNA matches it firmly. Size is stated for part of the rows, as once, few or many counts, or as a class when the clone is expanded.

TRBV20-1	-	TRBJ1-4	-	CSAIKDSGGLLDEKLFF	TGCAGTGCTATTAAGGACAGCGGAGGGTTATTGGATGAAAAACTGTTTTTT
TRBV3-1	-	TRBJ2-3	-	CASSPPSTRTDTQYF	TGTGCCAGCAGCCCTCCCTCGACTAGAACAGATACGCAGTATTTT
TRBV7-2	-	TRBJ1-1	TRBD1	CASSTGQGAQGTEAFF	TGTGCCAGCAGCACCGGACAGGGGGCGCAGGGCACTGAAGCTTTCTTT
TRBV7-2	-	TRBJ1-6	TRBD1	CASSWTGSSYSSPLHF	TGTGCCAGCAGTTGGACAGGGAGCTCCTATAGTTCACCCCTCCACTTT
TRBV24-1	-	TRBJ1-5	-	CATSDLGGQPQHF	TGTGCCACCAGTGATTTGGGCGGTCAGCCCCAGCATTTT
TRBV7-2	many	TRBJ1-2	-	CASSLERSYGYTF	TGTGCCAGCAGCTTAGAGAGGAGTTATGGCTACACCTTC
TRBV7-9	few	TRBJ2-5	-	CASSSPLAGLETQYF	TGTGCCAGCAGCTCCCCATTGGCGGGGCTGGAGACCCAGTACTTC
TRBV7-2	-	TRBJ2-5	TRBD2	CASSPREAGAETQYF	TGTGCCAGCAGCCCGCGGGAGGCGGGAGCGGAGACCCAGTACTTC
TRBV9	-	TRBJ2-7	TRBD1	CASSADQRTGGYEQYF	TGTGCCAGCAGCGCGGACCAACGAACAGGGGGTTACGAGCAGTACTTC
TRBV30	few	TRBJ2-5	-	CAWSLTGLTETQYF	TGTGCCTGGAGTCTCACAGGTTTGACGGAGACCCAGTACTTC
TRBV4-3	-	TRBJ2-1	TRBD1	CASSSSPGQAYNEQFF	TGCGCCAGCAGCTCGTCTCCGGGACAGGCATACAATGAGCAGTTCTTC
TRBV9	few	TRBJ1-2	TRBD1	CASSTQGGRYGYTF	TGTGCCAGCAGCACCCAGGGGGGGAGGTATGGCTACACCTTC
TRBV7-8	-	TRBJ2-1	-	CASSPPAGEQFF	TGTGCCAGCAGCCCCCCAGCCGGTGAGCAGTTCTTC
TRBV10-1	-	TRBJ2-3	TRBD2	CASSETSGGTDTQYF	TGCGCCAGCAGTGAGACTAGCGGGGGGACAGATACGCAGTATTTT
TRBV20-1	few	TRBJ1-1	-	CSASSAIGNPFTEAFF	TGCAGTGCTAGCTCTGCTATAGGGAACCCATTCACTGAAGCTTTCTTT
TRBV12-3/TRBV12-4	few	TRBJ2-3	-	CASSSGIFTRTDTQYF	TGTGCCAGCAGTTCCGGGATCTTTACTCGCACAGATACGCAGTATTTT
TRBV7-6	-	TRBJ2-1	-	CASSKLQEGGYNEQFF	TGTGCCAGCAGCAAGCTCCAGGAGGGCGGGTACAATGAGCAGTTCTTC
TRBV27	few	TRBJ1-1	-	CASSLSGPDTEAFF	TGTGCCAGCAGTTTATCAGGCCCCGACACTGAAGCTTTCTTT
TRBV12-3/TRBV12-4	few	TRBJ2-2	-	CASGKPGRLTGELFF	TGTGCCAGCGGAAAACCGGGACGGCTGACCGGGGAGCTGTTTTTT
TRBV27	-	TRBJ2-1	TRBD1	CASSPIGGQMVYNEQFF	TGTGCCAGCAGTCCCATTGGGGGACAGATGGTTTACAATGAGCAGTTCTTC
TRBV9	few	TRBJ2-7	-	CASSVLNGEEQYF	TGTGCCAGCAGCGTACTGAACGGGGAGGAGCAGTACTTC
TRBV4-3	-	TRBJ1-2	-	CASSQVTHNYGYTF	TGCGCCAGCAGCCAAGTCACCCATAACTATGGCTACACCTTC
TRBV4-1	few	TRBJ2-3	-	CASSQGSTIVVDTQYF	TGCGCCAGCAGCCAAGGAAGTACAATAGTGGTAGATACGCAGTATTTT
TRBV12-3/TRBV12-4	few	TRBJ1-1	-	CASRTERVAFF	TGTGCCAGCAGGACGGAGAGGGTAGCTTTCTTT
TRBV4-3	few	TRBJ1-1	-	CASSQQGTVNTEAFF	TGCGCCAGCAGCCAACAAGGGACGGTGAACACTGAAGCTTTCTTT
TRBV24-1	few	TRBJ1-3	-	CATRGHRRALSGNTIYF	TGTGCCACCAGAGGACATCGCCGGGCTCTCTCTGGAAACACCATATATTTT
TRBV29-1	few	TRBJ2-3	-	CSVDGGVDTQYF	TGCAGCGTCGATGGCGGTGTAGATACGCAGTATTTT
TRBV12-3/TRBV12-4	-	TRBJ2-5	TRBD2	CASSPTSGDFQETQYF	TGTGCCAGCAGCCCTACTAGCGGGGATTTCCAAGAGACCCAGTACTTC
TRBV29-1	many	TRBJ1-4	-	CSVPGTSGNEKLFF	TGCAGCGTTCCCGGGACATCAGGGAATGAAAAACTGTTTTTT